A single sample gave rise to the 11 T cell receptor beta chains below, sequenced in a study of T cell changes during pregnancy in multiple sclerosis. The repertoire was sequenced with immunoSEQ multiplex PCR; TCRdb's copy has only in-frame clones and lacks some. The repertoire holds approximately 58,000 clones, 92% seen once, with approximately 0.15% in the top ten. The input for sequencing was CD4+ T cells from peripheral blood mononuclear cells, taken after pregnancy. These receptors all stem from a female donor in good health, enrolled as a control in a pregnancy study.

The CDR3 here is CASRNRGRQPQHF. DNA of the CDR3: TGTGCCAGCAGGAACAGGGGGCGCCAGCCCCAGCATTTT. The chain uses TRBV28 and TRBJ1-5; 9 nucleotides line up with TRBD1. V was pared by 6 bases and J by 7 bases, with 4 bases of the junction left unmatched. CDR1 is MDHEN, CDR2 SYDVKM, per germline. The CDR3 has 13 residues.

V and J are TRBV7-9 and TRBJ1-1; 8 bases match TRBD1. CDR1 and CDR2 from the germline V gene are SEHNR and FQNEAQ (reference sequence). The length of the CDR3 is 15 residues. Unmatched junction bases numbered 3, after V lost 1 base and J lost 2 bases. For the CDR3, the DNA is TGTGCCAGCAGCTTAGGGACAGGGCGAAACACTGAAGCTTTCTTT. Translated, it gives CASSLGTGRNTEAFF. The complete variable domain, with remaining parts taken from reference TRBV7-9 and TRBJ1-1, reads DTGVSQNPRHKITKRGQNVTFRCDPISEHNRLYWYRQTLGQGPEFLTYFQNEAQLEKSRLLSDRFSAERPKGSFSTLEIQRTEQGDSAMYLCASSLGTGRNTEAFFGQGTRLTVV.

The V and J genes are TRBV1 and TRBJ2-5; TRBD2, the table's D call, was not compared with the DNA. TRBV1 is noted as a pseudogene. The CDR3 totals 15 residues. The DNA of the CDR3 is TGCACCAGCAGCCTGACTAGCGGGGTTCGGGCGGCCCAGTACTTC. Translating it yields CTSSLTSGVRAAQYF.

The rearrangement links TRBV13 to TRBJ2-1; TRBD2 aligns across 8 bases. The CDR3 sequence is 15 residues long. Germline-derived CDR1 and CDR2 are PRHDT and FYEKMQ (reference sequence). V shed 3 bases and J 5 bases; nucleotides not matched to a gene: 6. This CDR3 is CASSFRGLANNEQFF. In nucleotides, the CDR3 is TGTGCCAGCAGCTTTCGTGGACTAGCAAACAATGAGCAGTTCTTC.

The chain is built from TRBV7-2 and TRBJ1-5; TRBD1 is a possible D gene (5 bases). V was cut by 1 base and J by 1 base, with 11 bases left in between. CDR3 size: 16 residues. Per the germline V gene, CDR1 is SGHTA and CDR2 is FQGNSA. The CDR3 region is CASSLEQRGSNQPQHF. The CDR3 region has the DNA TGTGCCAGCAGCTTAGAACAGCGGGGGAGCAATCAGCCCCAGCATTTT.

The J gene is TRBJ1-1, the V gene TRBV27; TRBD1 is a possible D gene (5 bases). V lost 4 bases and J lost 6, with 12 bases in between. Germline V gives CDR1 MNHEY, CDR2 SMNVEV (reference sequence). The CDR3 has 13 residues. Here the CDR3 reads CASSSGRAAEAFF. The DNA for the CDR3 is TGTGCCAGCAGTTCCGGCAGGGCGGCTGAAGCTTTCTTT.

The J gene is TRBJ2-5, the V gene TRBV11-2; the match to TRBD2 covers 9 bases. The germline V gene has CDR1 SGHAT and CDR2 FQNNGV. J was trimmed by 3 bases and V by 3 bases; bases with no gene match: 5. The CDR3 is 15 amino acids. CDR3 loop: CASSFLAGSKETQYF. CDR3 coding DNA: TGTGCCAGCAGCTTTCTAGCGGGGTCAAAAGAGACCCAGTACTTC.

This sequence joins TRBV15 and TRBJ1-6, with a weak D call TRBD1 (5 bases). Germline loops: CDR1 LNHNV, CDR2 YYDKDF (reference sequence). V lost 3 bases to trimming and J lost 1 base, with 10 bases between them. The CDR3 has 16 amino acids. The CDR3 nucleotides read TGTGCCACCAGCAGTTGGGGCTTGTCCTATAATTCACCCCTCCACTTT. Translating it yields CATSSWGLSYNSPLHF.

There are a few counts of this clone. The J gene is TRBJ2-2, the V gene TRBV19; 8 nucleotides line up with TRBD2. J gave up 1 base and V 6 bases, and 1 base lay outside the gene matches. Germline CDR1 reads LNHDA; CDR2 reads SQIVND (reference sequence). This CDR3 comprises 14 residues. The CDR3 loop reads CASRAGVNTGELFF. CDR3 coding DNA: TGTGCCAGTAGAGCGGGGGTGAACACCGGGGAGCTGTTTTTT.

The chain recombines TRBV7-2 with TRBJ2-5; D is undetermined. Germline lookup yields CDR1 SGHTA and CDR2 FQGNSA. The CDR3 runs 11 residues. With 5 bases removed from V and 7 bases from J, the gap between germline ends came to 8 bases. CDR3 region: CASSERGTQYF. The DNA of the CDR3 is TGTGCCAGCAGCGAGCGCGGGACCCAGTACTTC.

This clone was found once. The chain couples TRBV7-9 to TRBJ1-2; 9 bases match TRBD1. CDR1 is SEHNR and CDR2 is FQNEAQ in the germline V gene (reference sequence). CDR3 length equals 15 residues. V dropped 5 bases and J dropped 4; count of bases not matched to a gene: 8. CDR3 region: CASSDRTGDSYGYTF. The CDR3 DNA reads TGTGCCAGCAGCGACAGGACAGGGGACTCCTATGGCTACACCTTC.